This entry lists 28 T cell receptor beta chains sequenced from one sample in a study of blood T cell repertoires in COVID-19 (dated by TCRdb to 2020 to 2021). Receptor libraries were prepared by the immunoSEQ multiplex PCR assay. Held by TCRdb, this immuneACCESS table contains in-frame sequences only and omits some clones. Under half of the omission traces to an unresolved V gene where checked; the cause of the rest is unknown. The sample table lists roughly 36,000 clones, roughly nine tenths of them with a count of one. The ten largest clonotypes hold roughly two fifths of the sample. Specimen: peripheral blood. The receptor source for this set is a man aged 60-69 years with active or convalescent COVID-19.

The chain combines TRBV6-5 with TRBJ1-2; possibly TRBD1 for D (5 bases). Trimming took off 6 bases at V and 1 base at J, with 12 bases between the two ends. The CDR3 sequence is 14 residues long. The germline CDR1 and CDR2 sequences are MNHEY and SVGAGI. CDR3 nucleotides: TGTGCCAGCAGCCTCGGGGGGGGTAACTATGGCTACACCTTC. It translates to CASSLGGGNYGYTF.

The V call is TRBV10-3, the J call TRBJ2-6, with D possibly TRBD1 on 6 matching bases. The V gene lost 10 bases and the J gene lost 0 bases, with 19 bases spanning the gap. Germline V gene data show CDR1 as ENHRY and CDR2 as SYGVKD. This CDR3 spans 17 amino acids. CDR3 protein: CATSPTGFLSGANVLTF. The CDR3, as DNA: TGTGCCACTTCACCGACAGGATTCCTCTCTGGGGCCAACGTCCTGACTTTC.

In its sample, this clone is medium-sized. The chain recombines TRBV28 with TRBJ1-1; possibly TRBD1 for D (5 bases). Trimming shortened V by 5 bases and J by 1 base, and 14 bases separated the two germline ends. CDR1 MDHEN and CDR2 SYDVKM come from the germline V gene. This CDR3 contains 15 residues. For the CDR3, the DNA is TGTGCCAGCAGTCCTTGGGGTAGGGGGAACACTGAAGCTTTCTTT. Protein product: CASSPWGRGNTEAFF.

The CDR3 sequence is CASSPGQGRDGYTF. In nucleotides, the CDR3 is TGTGCCAGCAGCCCCGGACAGGGAAGAGATGGCTACACCTTC. This chain uses TRBV7-2 with TRBJ1-2; 8 nucleotides align to TRBD1. V dropped 5 bases and J dropped 6; count of bases not matched to a gene: 8. Germline V CDR1 and CDR2: SGHTA, FQGNSA. The CDR3 runs 14 residues.

V usage is TRBV6-2 or TRBV6-3 and J usage is TRBJ2-6; 9 bases line up with TRBD1. This CDR3 region has 17 residues. The germline V gene encodes CDR1 MNHEY and CDR2 SVGEGT. The V and J ends lost 6 bases and 3 bases, in that order; junction bases with no gene match: 9. CDR3 sequence reads: CASSPSRDRVGANVLTF. As DNA, the CDR3 is TGTGCCAGCAGCCCGTCCCGGGACAGGGTTGGGGCCAACGTCCTGACTTTC.

The chain combines TRBV18 with TRBJ1-2, with D possibly being TRBD1 (5 bases). Trimming pared 3 bases from V and 0 bases from J, leaving 11 bases between. Germline V gives CDR1 KGHSH, CDR2 LQKENI. The CDR3 runs 15 residues. The CDR3 loop reads CASSPSTDSNYGYTF. The CDR3 bases are TGTGCCAGCTCACCTTCGACAGACTCTAACTATGGCTACACCTTC.

CDR3 sequence reads: CASSPRVIPYTQYF. The CDR3 DNA follows: TGTGCCAGCAGCCCGAGAGTGATCCCTTATACGCAGTATTTT. This sequence joins TRBV5-6 and TRBJ2-3; the D is unclear. CDR1 and CDR2 (germline): SGHDT, YYEEEE. Deletions cut 4 bases from V and 7 bases from J, with 16 bases between. The CDR3 runs to 14 residues.

The chain carries TRBV6-5 and TRBJ2-2; perhaps TRBD2 as D (6 bases). Germline-derived CDR1 and CDR2 are MNHEY and SVGAGI. The CDR3 extends over 15 amino acids. The V end lost 10 bases, the J end lost 3 bases, and 18 bases lay between the germline ends. The CDR3 loop is CATQMGGWDTGELFF. As DNA, the CDR3 is TGTGCCACGCAGATGGGGGGTTGGGACACCGGGGAGCTGTTTTTT.

The rearrangement joins TRBV5-1 to TRBJ2-7; possible D gene TRBD2, 5 bases. CDR1 and CDR2 from the germline V gene are SGHRS and YFSETQ. Between the trimmed V and J ends, which lost 3 bases and 0 bases, there was a span of 19 bases. This CDR3 has 17 amino acids. The CDR3 loop reads CASSSGAGGRSSYEQYF. The CDR3 DNA follows: TGCGCCAGCAGCTCCGGAGCTGGAGGTCGGAGCTCCTACGAGCAGTACTTC.

The count of this clone is one. The chain couples TRBV19 to TRBJ2-2; 8 nucleotides agree with TRBD1. Germline V gives CDR1 LNHDA, CDR2 SQIVND (reference sequence). There are 14 residues in the CDR3. The ends lost 2 bases at V and 4 bases at J; junction bases unmatched: 0. In DNA, the CDR3 is TGTGCCAGTAGTATACAGGGGGCCACCGGGGAGCTGTTTTTT. The encoded protein is CASSIQGATGELFF.

The chain has TRBV6-5 and TRBJ1-2; 7 bases match TRBD1. The CDR3 covers 15 residues. J lost 5 bases, V lost 0 bases, and 6 bases had no gene match. Germline V gene data show CDR1 as MNHEY and CDR2 as SVGAGI. CDR3 protein: CASSYSEGAWYGYTF. CDR3 nucleotides: TGTGCCAGCAGTTACTCCGAGGGGGCCTGGTATGGCTACACCTTC.

V usage is TRBV4-2 and J usage is TRBJ2-5; possible D gene TRBD2, 6 bases. CDR3 size: 15 residues. V lost 0 bases, J lost 5 bases, and 13 bases lay in between. The germline CDR1 and CDR2 sequences are LGHNA and YNFKEQ. CDR3 residues: CASSQEYEGGETQYF. The CDR3 DNA follows: TGTGCCAGCAGCCAAGAATACGAGGGAGGCGAGACCCAGTACTTC.

The chain links TRBV6-5 to TRBJ2-3; tentatively, D is TRBD2 (5 bases). The CDR3 runs 14 residues. CDR1 is MNHEY, CDR2 SVGAGI, per germline. V dropped 7 bases and J dropped 0 bases, with 11 bases sitting between them. The chain's CDR3 is CASTQLVSTDTQYF. The CDR3 bases are TGTGCCAGCACTCAACTAGTGAGCACAGATACGCAGTATTTT.

The J gene is TRBJ1-4, the V gene TRBV7-2; maybe TRBD1 (5 bases). V was pared by 2 bases and J by 7 bases, with 11 bases between. The length of the CDR3 is 14 residues. CDR1 is SGHTA and CDR2 is FQGNSA in the germline V gene. CDR3 residues: CASSLQGPSEKLFF. CDR3 DNA: TGTGCCAGCAGCTTACAGGGCCCCAGTGAAAAACTGTTTTTT.

The chain couples TRBV3-1 (or the pseudogene TRBV3-2) to TRBJ2-2, with 8 positions matching TRBD1. V was clipped by 5 bases and J by 4 bases; unmatched bases: 9. CDR3 length equals 16 residues. CDR1 is LGHDT and CDR2 is YNNKEL in the germline V gene (reference sequence). The CDR3 coding sequence is TGTGCCAGCAGCTGGACAGGGAAGATCGGCACCGGGGAGCTGTTTTTT. Its protein is CASSWTGKIGTGELFF.

J is TRBJ2-7 and V is TRBV7-9; 7 positions match TRBD2. V lost 3 bases, J lost 2 bases, and 4 bases stayed unmatched. From germline, CDR1 is SEHNR and CDR2 FQNEAQ (reference sequence). CDR3 size: 14 residues. The CDR3 loop reads CASSFNGRTYEQYF. CDR3 nucleotide sequence: TGTGCCAGCAGCTTCAACGGGAGGACCTACGAGCAGTACTTC.

V and J are TRBV2 and TRBJ1-2, with D unresolved. CDR3 size: 14 residues. Germline CDR1 reads SNHLY; CDR2 reads FYNNEI. Trimming removed 2 bases from V and 0 bases from J, with 7 bases in between. CDR3 loop: CASSELTANYGYTF. In DNA, the CDR3 is TGTGCCAGCAGTGAACTGACTGCTAACTATGGCTACACCTTC.

This sequence joins TRBV27 and TRBJ1-1; TRBD1 matches 8 bases. The CDR3 extends over 13 amino acids. The V gene end was trimmed by 2 bases and the J gene end by 8 bases; junction bases not matched to a gene: 4. Per the germline V gene, CDR1 is MNHEY and CDR2 is SMNVEV (reference sequence). Here the CDR3 DNA reads TGTGCCAGCAGTTTAGGACAGGGTAGGGAAGCTTTCTTT. As protein: CASSLGQGREAFF.

The chain carries TRBV9 and TRBJ1-4, with 10 bases fitting TRBD1. Germline-derived CDR1 and CDR2 are SGDLS and YYNGEE. This CDR3 comprises 15 residues. The V gene end was trimmed by 3 bases and the J gene end by 6 bases; junction bases not matched to a gene: 5. The CDR3 region has the DNA TGTGCCAGCAGCGCCGACAGGGGGCCGGATGAAAAACTGTTTTTT. Protein sequence: CASSADRGPDEKLFF.

The rearrangement links TRBV2 to TRBJ1-1; 8 bases line up with TRBD1. The CDR3 consists of 12 residues. J lost 4 bases, V lost 9 bases, and 4 bases had no gene match. Germline-derived CDR1 and CDR2 are SNHLY and FYNNEI. CDR3 loop: CASGQGITEAFF. Here the CDR3 DNA reads TGTGCCAGTGGACAGGGTATCACTGAAGCTTTCTTT.

The V gene is TRBV5-1, the J gene TRBJ1-1; no definite D call. The V end lost 1 base, the J end lost 4 bases, and 20 bases lay between the germline ends. CDR1 is SGHRS and CDR2 is YFSETQ in the germline V gene. The CDR3 covers 17 residues. CDR3 protein: CASSLISTGWGGTEAFF. CDR3 coding DNA: TGCGCCAGCAGCTTGATCTCCACCGGTTGGGGAGGCACTGAAGCTTTCTTT.

This clone was seen only once. The chain links TRBV7-2 to TRBJ2-3; maybe TRBD2 (5 bases). Trimming left V 1 base short and J 15 bases short, with 17 bases between. The CDR3 extends over 13 amino acids. Germline CDR1 reads SGHTA; CDR2 reads FQGNSA. The chain's CDR3 is CASSLVLATFSYF. The CDR3, as DNA: TGTGCCAGCAGCTTAGTTCTAGCAACGTTCAGCTATTTT.

The rearrangement links TRBV19 to TRBJ2-2, with 8 positions matching TRBD1. The length of the CDR3 is 15 residues. J was trimmed by 4 bases and V by 4 bases; bases with no gene match: 5. The germline gives CDR1 LNHDA, CDR2 SQIVND (reference sequence). CDR3 sequence: CASSSQGAGTGELFF. In nucleotides, the CDR3 is TGTGCCAGTAGTAGTCAGGGGGCGGGCACCGGGGAGCTGTTTTTT.

CDR3 sequence (DNA): TGTGCCAGCTCACCCCAAAGGAGCCCCTCCGGAGATACGCAGTATTTT. Protein sequence: CASSPQRSPSGDTQYF. The rearrangement links TRBV18 to TRBJ2-3; D is unresolved. CDR1 is KGHSH and CDR2 is LQKENI in the germline V gene. V was cut by 3 bases and J by 5 bases, with 18 bases left in between. This CDR3 is 16 amino acids long.

Here the CDR3 reads CASSLAGYEAFF. The CDR3 DNA reads TGTGCCAGCAGCCTCGCGGGGTATGAAGCTTTCTTT. V gene TRBV28 combines with J gene TRBJ1-1; D is ambiguous. The CDR3 is 12 residues long. Trimming pared 6 bases from V and 7 bases from J, leaving 12 bases between. Germline V gene lookup returns CDR1 MDHEN and CDR2 SYDVKM.

A single count supports this clone. The gene calls are TRBV6-2 or TRBV6-3 and TRBJ2-7, with 10 bases lining up with TRBD2. The CDR3 has 13 residues. CDR1 is MNHEY and CDR2 is SVGEGT in the germline V gene. The ends lost 5 bases at V and 12 bases at J; junction bases unmatched: 10. The CDR3 region is CASSHQLAGALYF. The DNA of the CDR3 is TGTGCCAGCAGTCACCAGCTAGCGGGAGCCCTGTACTTC.

This chain connects TRBV11-2 to TRBJ2-3; 8 positions agree with TRBD2. The ends lost 4 bases at V and 4 bases at J; junction bases unmatched: 7. The CDR3 extends over 15 amino acids. Germline V gene lookup returns CDR1 SGHAT and CDR2 FQNNGV. CDR3: CASSSIGGGSDTQYF. CDR3 coding DNA: TGTGCCAGCAGCTCCATCGGGGGGGGCTCAGATACGCAGTATTTT.

The chain employs TRBV4-1 and TRBJ1-5; 7 bases line up with TRBD1. This CDR3 is 15 amino acids long. Germline CDR1 reads MGHRA; CDR2 reads YSYEKL. The trim removed 4 bases at V and 1 base at J, leaving 4 bases unmatched. Written as DNA, the CDR3 is TGCGCCAGCAGCCCGCAGGGGGTCAGCAATCAGCCCCAGCATTTT. Its translation: CASSPQGVSNQPQHF.